What follows is one TCR beta chain and its context. Original processing notes: Cell counts per sample came from amplifying reference gene primers. Sequencing was performed with immunoSEQ multiplex PCR; in TCRdb, only in-frame clones are kept and a portion is missing. The DNA was the basis for D and trimming; V, J and clone size are from that table. Counted here are approximately 160,000 clones, over 70% occurring once; the ten biggest clones make up roughly 9%. These data are taken from a study of blood T cell repertoires in COVID-19. On the study more broadly: Specimens from acute and convalescent COVID-19 originated in the United States, Italy and Spain. The analysed material was cDNA or gDNA that came from T cells, B-cell-depleted T cells, or PBMCs.

CDR3 size: 15 residues. The V segment lost 5 bases and the J segment 1 base; nucleotides outside the gene matches: 6. CDR1 and CDR2 from the germline V gene are MNHEY and SVGEGT. The rearrangement uses TRBV6-2 or TRBV6-3 and TRBJ1-1; 8 bases align to TRBD1. Sequenced material: peripheral blood. This clonotype originated in a woman of 80 years or more with active or convalescent COVID-19. The CDR3 coding sequence is TGTGCCAGCAGTCACCCCGACAGGGGGAACACTGAAGCTTTCTTT. This translates into CASSHPDRGNTEAFF.